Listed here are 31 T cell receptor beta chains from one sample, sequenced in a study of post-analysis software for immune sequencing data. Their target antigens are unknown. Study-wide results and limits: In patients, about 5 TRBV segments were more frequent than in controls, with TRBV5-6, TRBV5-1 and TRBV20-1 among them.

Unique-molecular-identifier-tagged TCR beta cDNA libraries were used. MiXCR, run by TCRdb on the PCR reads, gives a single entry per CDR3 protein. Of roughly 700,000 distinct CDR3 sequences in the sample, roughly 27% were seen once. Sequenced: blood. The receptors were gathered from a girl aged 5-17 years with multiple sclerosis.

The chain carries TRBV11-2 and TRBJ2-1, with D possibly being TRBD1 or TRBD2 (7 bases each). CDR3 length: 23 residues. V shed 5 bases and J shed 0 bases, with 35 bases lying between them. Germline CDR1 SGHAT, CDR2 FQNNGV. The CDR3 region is CASSPARGVGVPGQVSSYNEQFF. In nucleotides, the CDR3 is TGTGCCAGCAGCCCAGCTCGGGGGGTTGGGGTTCCCGGACAGGTGAGCTCCTACAATGAGCAGTTCTTC.

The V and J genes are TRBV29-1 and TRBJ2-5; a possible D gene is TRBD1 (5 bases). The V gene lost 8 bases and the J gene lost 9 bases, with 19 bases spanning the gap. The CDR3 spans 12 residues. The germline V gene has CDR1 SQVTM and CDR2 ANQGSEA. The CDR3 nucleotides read TGCAGCTCTGGGGCCCTTGGTGAGGCCCAGTACTTC. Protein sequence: CSSGALGEAQYF.

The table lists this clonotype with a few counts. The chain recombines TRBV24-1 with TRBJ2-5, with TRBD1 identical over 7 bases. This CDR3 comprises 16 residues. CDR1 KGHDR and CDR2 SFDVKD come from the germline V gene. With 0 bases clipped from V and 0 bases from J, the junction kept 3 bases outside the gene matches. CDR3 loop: CATSDLGGQDQETQYF. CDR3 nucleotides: TGTGCCACCAGTGATTTGGGAGGACAGGACCAAGAGACCCAGTACTTC.

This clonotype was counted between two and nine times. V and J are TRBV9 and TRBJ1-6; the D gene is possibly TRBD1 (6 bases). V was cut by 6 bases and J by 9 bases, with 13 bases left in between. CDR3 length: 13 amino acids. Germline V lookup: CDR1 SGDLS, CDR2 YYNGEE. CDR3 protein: CASTQGGPSPLHF. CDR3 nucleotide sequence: TGTGCCAGCACCCAAGGGGGGCCTTCACCCCTCCACTTT.

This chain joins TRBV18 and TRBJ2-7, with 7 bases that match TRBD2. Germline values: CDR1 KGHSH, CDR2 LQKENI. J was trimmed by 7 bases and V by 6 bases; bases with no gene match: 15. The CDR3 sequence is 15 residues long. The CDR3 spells CASSPIRLAYNEQYF. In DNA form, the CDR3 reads TGTGCCAGCTCTCCTATAAGACTAGCCTACAATGAGCAGTACTTC.

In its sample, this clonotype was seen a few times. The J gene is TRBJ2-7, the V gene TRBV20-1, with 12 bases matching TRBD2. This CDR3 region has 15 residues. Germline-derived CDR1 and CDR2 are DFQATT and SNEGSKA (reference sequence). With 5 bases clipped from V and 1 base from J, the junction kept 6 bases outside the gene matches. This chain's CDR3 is CSALPSGRASYEQYF. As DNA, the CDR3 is TGCAGTGCTCTACCTAGCGGGAGGGCTTCCTACGAGCAGTACTTC.

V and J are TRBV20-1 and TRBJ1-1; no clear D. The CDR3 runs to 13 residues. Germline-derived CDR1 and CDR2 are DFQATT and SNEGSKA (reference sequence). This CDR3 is CSSSLAANTEAFF. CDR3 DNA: TGCAGCTCCAGCCTAGCGGCGAACACTGAAGCTTTCTTT.

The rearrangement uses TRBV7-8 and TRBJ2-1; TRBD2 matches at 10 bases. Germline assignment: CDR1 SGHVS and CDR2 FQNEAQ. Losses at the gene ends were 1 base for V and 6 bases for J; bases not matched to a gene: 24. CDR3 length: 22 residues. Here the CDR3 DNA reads TGTGCCAGCAGCTTAGTGGGTCAGCCTGAGGCGAGCGGGGGGGCCGGAGTCAATGAGCAGTTCTTC. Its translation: CASSLVGQPEASGGAGVNEQFF.

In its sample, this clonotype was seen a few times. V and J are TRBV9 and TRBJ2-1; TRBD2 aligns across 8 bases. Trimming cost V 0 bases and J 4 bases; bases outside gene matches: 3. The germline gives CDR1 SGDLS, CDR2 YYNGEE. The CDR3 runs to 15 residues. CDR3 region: CASSVEVAGYNEQFF. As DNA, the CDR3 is TGTGCCAGCAGCGTAGAGGTAGCGGGGTACAATGAGCAGTTCTTC.

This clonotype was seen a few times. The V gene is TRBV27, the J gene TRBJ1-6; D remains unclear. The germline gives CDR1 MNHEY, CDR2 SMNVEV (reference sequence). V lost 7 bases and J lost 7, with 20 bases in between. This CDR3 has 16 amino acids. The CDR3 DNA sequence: TGTGCCAGCACCACCAAAATTCGGGAGAACAATTCACCCCTCCACTTT. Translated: CASTTKIRENNSPLHF.

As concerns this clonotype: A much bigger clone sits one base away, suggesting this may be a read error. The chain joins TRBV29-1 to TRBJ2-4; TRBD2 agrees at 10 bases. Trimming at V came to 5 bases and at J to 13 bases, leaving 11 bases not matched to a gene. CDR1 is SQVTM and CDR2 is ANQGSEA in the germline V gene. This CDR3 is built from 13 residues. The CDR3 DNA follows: TGCAGCGTTTGGGCTAGCGGGAGTTACGGGCAGTACTTC. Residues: CSVWASGSYGQYF. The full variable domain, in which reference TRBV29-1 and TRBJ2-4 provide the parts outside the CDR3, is SAVISQKPSRDICQRGTSLTIQCQVDSQVTMMFWYRQQPGQSLTLIATANQGSEATYESGFVIDKFPISRPNLTFSTLTVSNMSPEDSSIYLCSVWASGSYGQYFGAGTRLSVL.

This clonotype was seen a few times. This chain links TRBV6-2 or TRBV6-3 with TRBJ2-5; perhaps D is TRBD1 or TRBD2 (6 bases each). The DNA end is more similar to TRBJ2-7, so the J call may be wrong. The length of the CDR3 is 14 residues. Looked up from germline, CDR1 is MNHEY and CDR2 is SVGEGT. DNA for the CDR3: TGTGCCAGCAGTTACTCCGGGGGCAGTGGCGAGCAGTACTTC. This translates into CASSYSGGSGEQYF.

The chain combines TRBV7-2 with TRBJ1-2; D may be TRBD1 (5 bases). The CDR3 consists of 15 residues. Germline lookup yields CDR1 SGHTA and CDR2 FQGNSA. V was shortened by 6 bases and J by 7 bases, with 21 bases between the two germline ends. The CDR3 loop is CASRLKGLGISGYTF. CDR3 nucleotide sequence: TGTGCCAGCAGGTTGAAGGGACTAGGGATCTCTGGCTACACCTTC.

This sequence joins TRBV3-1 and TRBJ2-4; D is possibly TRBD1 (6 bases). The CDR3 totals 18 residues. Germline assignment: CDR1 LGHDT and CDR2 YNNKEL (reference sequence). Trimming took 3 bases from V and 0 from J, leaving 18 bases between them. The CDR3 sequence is CASSHRWTDVLAKNIQYF. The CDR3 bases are TGTGCCAGCAGCCACCGATGGACAGACGTTCTAGCCAAAAACATTCAGTACTTC.

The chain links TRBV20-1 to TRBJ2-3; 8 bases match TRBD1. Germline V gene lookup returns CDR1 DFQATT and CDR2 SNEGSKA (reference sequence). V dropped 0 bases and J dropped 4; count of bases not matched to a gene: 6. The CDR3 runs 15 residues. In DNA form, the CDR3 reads TGCAGTGCTAGAGACGGACAGGGCGGCGCAGATACGCAGTATTTT. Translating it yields CSARDGQGGADTQYF.

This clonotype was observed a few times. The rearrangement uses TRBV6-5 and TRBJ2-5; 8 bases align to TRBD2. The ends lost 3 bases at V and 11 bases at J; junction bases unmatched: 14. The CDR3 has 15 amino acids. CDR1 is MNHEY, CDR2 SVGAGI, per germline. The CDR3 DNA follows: TGTGCCAGCAGTTATATGGGACTAGGGCTGGGAGAGCAGTACTTC. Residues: CASSYMGLGLGEQYF.

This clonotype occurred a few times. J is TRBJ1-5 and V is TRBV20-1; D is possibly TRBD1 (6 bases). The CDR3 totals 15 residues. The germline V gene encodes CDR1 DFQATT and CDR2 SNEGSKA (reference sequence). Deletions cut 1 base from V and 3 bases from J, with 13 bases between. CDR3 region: CSARAPRDTNQPQHF. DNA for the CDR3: TGCAGTGCTAGAGCGCCCCGGGACACCAATCAGCCCCAGCATTTT.

The CDR3 nucleotides read TGTGCCAGCAGTTATCGAGGAAATTCACCCCTCCACTTT. It yields the protein CASSYRGNSPLHF. V usage is TRBV27 and J usage is TRBJ1-6; D not certain. The CDR3 has 13 amino acids. Trimming pared 4 bases from V and 7 bases from J, leaving 8 bases between. The germline V gene has CDR1 MNHEY and CDR2 SMNVEV (reference sequence).

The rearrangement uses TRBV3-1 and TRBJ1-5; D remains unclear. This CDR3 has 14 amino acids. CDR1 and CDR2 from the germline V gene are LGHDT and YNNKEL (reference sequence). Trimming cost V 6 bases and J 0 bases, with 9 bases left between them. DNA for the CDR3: TGTGCCAGCAGGAAGGGAAATAGCAATCAGCCCCAGCATTTT. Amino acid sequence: CASRKGNSNQPQHF.

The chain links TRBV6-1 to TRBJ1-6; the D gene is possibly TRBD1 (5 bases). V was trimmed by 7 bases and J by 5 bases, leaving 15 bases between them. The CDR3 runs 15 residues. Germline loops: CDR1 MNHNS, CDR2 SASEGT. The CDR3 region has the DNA TGTGCCAGCATCCCACCGGGGGGAGATAATTCACCCCTCCACTTT. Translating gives CASIPPGGDNSPLHF.

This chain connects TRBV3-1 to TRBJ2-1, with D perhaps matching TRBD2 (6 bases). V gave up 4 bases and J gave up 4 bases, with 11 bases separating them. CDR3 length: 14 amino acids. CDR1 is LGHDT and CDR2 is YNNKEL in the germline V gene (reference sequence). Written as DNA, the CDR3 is TGTGCCAGCAGCCGAGAACTAGCTTACAATGAGCAGTTCTTC. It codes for CASSRELAYNEQFF.

The CDR3 nucleotides read TGTGCCAGCAGTCCGCCTCAGGGCCCCTACGAGCAGTACTTC. Translating it yields CASSPPQGPYEQYF. The chain recombines TRBV7-9 with TRBJ2-7, with D possibly being TRBD1 (5 bases). CDR1 SEHNR and CDR2 FQNEAQ come from the germline V gene (reference sequence). The CDR3 is made up of 14 amino acids. V lost 6 bases and J lost 2, with 14 bases in between.

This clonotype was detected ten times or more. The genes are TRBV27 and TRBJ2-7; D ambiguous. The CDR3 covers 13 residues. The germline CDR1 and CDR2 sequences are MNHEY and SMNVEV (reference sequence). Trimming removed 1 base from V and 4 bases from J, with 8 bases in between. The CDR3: CASSLWSGYEQYF. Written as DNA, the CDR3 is TGTGCCAGCAGTTTATGGTCCGGGTACGAGCAGTACTTC.

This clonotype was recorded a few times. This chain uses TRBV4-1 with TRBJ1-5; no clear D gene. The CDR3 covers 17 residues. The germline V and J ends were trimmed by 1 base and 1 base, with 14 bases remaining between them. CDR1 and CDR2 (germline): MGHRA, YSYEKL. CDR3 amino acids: CASSQGSAYGSNQPQHF. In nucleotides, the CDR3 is TGCGCCAGCAGCCAAGGATCTGCCTACGGGAGCAATCAGCCCCAGCATTTT.

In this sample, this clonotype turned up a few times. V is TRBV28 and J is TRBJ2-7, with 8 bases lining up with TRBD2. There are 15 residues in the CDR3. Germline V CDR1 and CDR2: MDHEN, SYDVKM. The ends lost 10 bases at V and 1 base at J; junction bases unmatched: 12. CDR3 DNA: TGTGCCACTGGGAAACTAGCGGAGATATCCTACGAGCAGTACTTC. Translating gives CATGKLAEISYEQYF.

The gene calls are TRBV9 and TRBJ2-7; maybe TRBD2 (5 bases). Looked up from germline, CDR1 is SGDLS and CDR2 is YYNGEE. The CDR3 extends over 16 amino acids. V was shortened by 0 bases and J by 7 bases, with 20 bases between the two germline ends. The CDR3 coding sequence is TGTGCCAGCAGCGTAGGTTGGTTTCCGGGATACAATGAGCAGTACTTC. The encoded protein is CASSVGWFPGYNEQYF.

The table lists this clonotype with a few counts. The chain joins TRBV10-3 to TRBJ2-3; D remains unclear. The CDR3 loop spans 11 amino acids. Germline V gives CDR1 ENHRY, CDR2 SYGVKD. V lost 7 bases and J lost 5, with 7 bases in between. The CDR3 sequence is CAIKPGDTQYF. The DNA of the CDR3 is TGTGCCATCAAGCCGGGAGATACGCAGTATTTT.

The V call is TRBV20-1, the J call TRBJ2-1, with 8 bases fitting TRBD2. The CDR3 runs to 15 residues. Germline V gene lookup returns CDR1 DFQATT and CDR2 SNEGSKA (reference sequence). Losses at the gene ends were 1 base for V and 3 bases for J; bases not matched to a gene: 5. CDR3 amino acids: CSARVTGGVYNEQFF. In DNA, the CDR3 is TGCAGTGCTAGAGTGACGGGAGGGGTCTACAATGAGCAGTTCTTC.

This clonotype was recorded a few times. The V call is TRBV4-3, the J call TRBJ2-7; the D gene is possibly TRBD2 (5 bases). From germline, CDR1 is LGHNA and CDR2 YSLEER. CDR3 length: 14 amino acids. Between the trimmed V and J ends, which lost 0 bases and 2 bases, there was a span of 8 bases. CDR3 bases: TGCGCCAGCAGCCAAGACGACGGGGCCTACGAGCAGTACTTC. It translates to CASSQDDGAYEQYF.

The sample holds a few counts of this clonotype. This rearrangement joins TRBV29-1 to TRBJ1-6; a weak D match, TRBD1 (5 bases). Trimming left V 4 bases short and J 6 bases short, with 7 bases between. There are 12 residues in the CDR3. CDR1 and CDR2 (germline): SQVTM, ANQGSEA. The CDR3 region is CSVGDPNSPLHF. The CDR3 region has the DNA TGCAGCGTTGGGGACCCTAATTCACCCCTCCACTTT.

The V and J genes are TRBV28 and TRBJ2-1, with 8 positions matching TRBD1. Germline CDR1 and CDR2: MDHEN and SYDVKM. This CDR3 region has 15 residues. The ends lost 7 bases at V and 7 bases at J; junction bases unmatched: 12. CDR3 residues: CASTMDRAGNNEQFF. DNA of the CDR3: TGTGCCAGCACCATGGACAGGGCAGGGAATAATGAGCAGTTCTTC.